Described below is a single T cell receptor (beta chain) sequence and its context. This sample was taken from a study of blood T cell repertoires in COVID-19. Across the whole study: PBMCs, B-cell-depleted T cells, or T cells provided the cDNA or gDNA that made up the material.

Per the authors' pipeline: Amplifying reference gene primers gave estimates of nucleated cell counts. Method: immunoSEQ multiplex PCR; TCRdb's copy keeps in-frame clones and lacks some. V and J calls and clone size follow that table, whereas D and trimming were derived from the DNA. There are about 160,000 clones in the sample; around four fifths occur only once, and approximately 2.8% lies in the top ten. The CDR3 has 14 residues. Germline V CDR1 and CDR2: SGHRS, YFSETQ. Trimming removed 4 bases from V and 8 bases from J; junction bases left unmatched: 7. The sequenced material came from peripheral blood. This chain uses TRBV5-1 with TRBJ1-3; 9 bases fit TRBD1. The clonotype comes from a man in his sixties or seventies with acute or convalescent COVID-19. CDR3 sequence (DNA): TGCGCCAGCAGCCCCGGACAGGGGAAAGACACCATATATTTT. Protein product: CASSPGQGKDTIYF.